The 3 T cell receptor beta chains listed next were all sequenced from one sample in a study of T cells in Graves' hyperthyroidism and ophthalmopathy. TCR beta CDR3 regions were amplified from RNA transcripts. TCR CDR3 underwent first-round RT-PCR with the HTBI primer set. A single record per CDR3 protein comes from TCRdb applying MiXCR to the multiplex PCR reads. The sample lists over 45,000 distinct CDR3 sequences; roughly 49% were seen once. Sequenced: blood. These receptors all stem from a woman in her twenties or thirties with Graves' ophthalmopathy.

At least ten counts were recorded for this clonotype. This chain connects TRBV9 to TRBJ2-5, with 7 bases matching TRBD2. The CDR3 length is 16 residues. Per the germline V gene, CDR1 is SGDLS and CDR2 is YYNGEE. Germline trimming cut 4 bases from V and 5 bases from J; bases unmatched to any gene: 14. CDR3 amino acids: CASSPLRGRAGETQYF. The DNA for the CDR3 is TGTGCCAGCAGCCCCCTTCGGGGGAGGGCGGGGGAGACCCAGTACTTC.

Only one count was recorded for this clonotype. The chain recombines TRBV10-2 with TRBJ2-1; 11 nucleotides agree with TRBD2. The CDR3 loop spans 17 amino acids. Germline CDR1 WSHSY, CDR2 SAAADI. The V segment lost 8 bases and the J segment 2 bases; nucleotides outside the gene matches: 11. CDR3 sequence (DNA): TGCGCCAGCCAAGATCGGACTAGCGGGCTCGCCTACAATGAGCAGTTCTTC. It encodes CASQDRTSGLAYNEQFF.

The chain links TRBV7-8 to TRBJ1-4; weak D call: TRBD1 (5 bases). Trimming removed 5 bases from V and 8 bases from J, with 15 bases in between. The CDR3 length is 14 residues. Germline CDR1 and CDR2: SGHVS and FQNEAQ. Here the CDR3 reads CASSPRGGWEKLFF. CDR3 DNA sequence: TGTGCCAGCAGCCCTCGGGGGGGATGGGAAAAACTGTTTTTT.